The following is a T cell receptor beta chain sequence with its context. This clone came up a few times. The antigen it binds to is not known. The input lacks base qualities; no much larger clone sits a single base away. CDR1 and CDR2 are read off the germline V gene (reference sequence) as PRHDT and FYEKMQ. Including the terminal cysteine and phenylalanine, the CDR3 comprises 14 residues. Just CDR3 DNA is preserved here, 42 bases in frame from base 1. V drops 0 bases and J drops 5 bases, leaving 11 bases in between. In the paper's terms, the time point label means: peripheral blood 12 weeks after first pembrolizumab dose. Mismatch repair deficiency in every enrolled patient was established by polymerase chain reaction or immunohistochemistry. TCR sequencing was carried out for three patients who responded to pembrolizumab therapy. The phase II trial prospectively tested pembrolizumab PD-1 blockade in advanced mismatch repair-deficient cancers regardless of tissue of origin. Peripheral blood T cell samples were serially collected before and at multiple times after PD-1 blockade was started. The timing of each blood sample was reported as weeks after the first dose of pembrolizumab.

The data are from a study of PD-1 blockade in mismatch repair-deficient tumors (dated by TCRdb to about 2017). As for the study more broadly: Between late 2013 and late 2016, the trial enrolled approximately 87 consecutive patients with 11 to 12 types of mismatch repair-deficient cancer, all of whom had received prior treatment and were progressing. Tumor-associated T cell clones in the peripheral blood of patients responding to PD-1 blockade were tracked using deep sequencing of TCR CDR3 regions.

On the study overall, not on this receptor specifically: Clones residing in the tumor, which were often undetectable in blood before treatment, expanded quickly after pembrolizumab and then contracted, generally before radiologic responses.

The receptor library was made with the immunoSEQ multiplex PCR assay. The clones in this table, taken by TCRdb from immuneACCESS, are in-frame only. Not every clone is retained; where verified, under half of the shortfall comes from an unresolved V gene, and the cause of the rest is unknown. The sample records about 84,000 clones, around 85% of which are singletons. The ten biggest clones cover just over 2.5% of the sample. This clonotype originated in an adult with mismatch repair-deficient cancer. Sequencing was performed on peripheral blood, taken 12 weeks after starting pembrolizumab. The sequence is built from TRBV13 and TRBJ2-7, with an unclear D gene assignment. The DNA sequence is given as TGTGCCAGCAGCTTAGGAGGATTTACCGACGAGCAGTACTTC. This translates into CASSLGGFTDEQYF.